Reported below is one T cell receptor (beta chain). Additional DNA sequences in this sample encode the identical CDR3. Per the germline V gene, CDR1 is SGHNT and CDR2 is YENEEA. The germline V and J ends were trimmed by 3 bases and 0 bases, with 9 bases remaining between them. This CDR3 contains 15 residues. Original data processing: Junction-only immunoSEQ data arrived without quality scores, meaning filtering differed. Only in-frame clones appear in the TCRdb table, and some are missing; sequencing was by immunoSEQ multiplex PCR. V, J and clone size derive from that table, while D and trimming were established from the DNA sequence. The profile shows approximately 2.3 million clones, more than 85% of them singletons. These data are taken from a study of shared clonotypes between healthy human individuals. Study in general: Three plates each covered CD4 naive and memory; CD8 naive two, CD8 memory one.

The V gene is TRBV11-3, the J gene TRBJ2-1; the D gene could be TRBD1 or TRBD2 (5 bases each). Sequenced material: naive CD4+ T cells from PBMCs. Sample subset: CD45RA+ positively selected. The receptor was derived from a man aged 18-30 years in good health. Some clones in this sample may be carry-over from other donors' samples. The CDR3 spells CASSLGDSSYNEQFF. The CDR3 DNA sequence: TGTGCCAGCAGCTTGGGAGACAGCTCCTACAATGAGCAGTTCTTC.